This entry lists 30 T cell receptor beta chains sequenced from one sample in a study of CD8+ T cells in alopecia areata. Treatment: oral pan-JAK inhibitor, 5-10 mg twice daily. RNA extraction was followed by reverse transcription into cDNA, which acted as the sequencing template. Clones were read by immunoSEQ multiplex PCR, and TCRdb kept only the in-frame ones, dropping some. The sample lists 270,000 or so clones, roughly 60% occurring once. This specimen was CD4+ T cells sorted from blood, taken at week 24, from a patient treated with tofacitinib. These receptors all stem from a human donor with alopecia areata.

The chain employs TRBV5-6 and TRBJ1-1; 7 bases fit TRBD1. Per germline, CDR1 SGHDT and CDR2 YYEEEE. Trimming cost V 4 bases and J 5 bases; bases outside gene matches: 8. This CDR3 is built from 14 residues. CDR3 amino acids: CASSPVTGWTEAFF. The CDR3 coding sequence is TGTGCCAGCAGCCCGGTGACAGGGTGGACTGAAGCTTTCTTT.

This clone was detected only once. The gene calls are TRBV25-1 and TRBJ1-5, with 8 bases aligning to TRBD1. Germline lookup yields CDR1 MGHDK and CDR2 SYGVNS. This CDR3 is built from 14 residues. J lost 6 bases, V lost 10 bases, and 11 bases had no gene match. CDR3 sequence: CATGGRGQFQPQHF. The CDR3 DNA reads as TGTGCCACCGGGGGCAGGGGGCAGTTTCAGCCCCAGCATTTT.

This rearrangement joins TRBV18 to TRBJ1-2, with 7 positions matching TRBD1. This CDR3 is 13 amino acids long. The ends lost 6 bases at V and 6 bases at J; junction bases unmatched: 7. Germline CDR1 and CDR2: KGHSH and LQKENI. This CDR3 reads CASSPQGENGYTF. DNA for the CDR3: TGTGCCAGCTCGCCCCAGGGGGAGAATGGCTACACCTTC.

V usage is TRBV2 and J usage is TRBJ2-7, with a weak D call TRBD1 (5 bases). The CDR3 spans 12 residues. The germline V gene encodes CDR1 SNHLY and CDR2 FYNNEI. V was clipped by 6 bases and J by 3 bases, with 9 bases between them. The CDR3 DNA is TGTGCCAGCAGAATACAGGTCTACGAGCAGTACTTC. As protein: CASRIQVYEQYF.

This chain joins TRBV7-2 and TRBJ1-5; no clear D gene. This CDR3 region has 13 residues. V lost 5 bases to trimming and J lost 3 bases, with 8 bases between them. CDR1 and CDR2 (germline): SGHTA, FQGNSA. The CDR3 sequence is CASSPQFNQPQHF. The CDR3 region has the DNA TGTGCCAGCAGCCCCCAATTCAATCAGCCCCAGCATTTT. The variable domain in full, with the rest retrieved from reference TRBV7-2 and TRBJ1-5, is GAGVSQSPSNKVTEKGKDVELRCDPISGHTALYWYRQSLGQGLEFLIYFQGNSAPDKSGLPSDRFSAERTGGSVSTLTIQRTQQEDSAVYLCASSPQFNQPQHFGDGTRLSIL.

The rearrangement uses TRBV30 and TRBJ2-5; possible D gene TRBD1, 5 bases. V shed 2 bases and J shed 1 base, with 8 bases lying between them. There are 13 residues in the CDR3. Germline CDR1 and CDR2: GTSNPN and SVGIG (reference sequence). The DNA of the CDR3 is TGTGCCTGGAGTCAGGGTCCCCAAGAGACCCAGTACTTC. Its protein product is CAWSQGPQETQYF.

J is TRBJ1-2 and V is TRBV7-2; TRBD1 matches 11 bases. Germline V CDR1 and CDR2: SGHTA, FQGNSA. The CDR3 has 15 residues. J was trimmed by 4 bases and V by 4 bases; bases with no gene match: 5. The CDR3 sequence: CASSSADRGLYGYTF. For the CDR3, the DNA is TGTGCCAGCAGCTCTGCGGACAGGGGGCTCTATGGCTACACCTTC.

CDR3 residues: CASSLGRTDKQFF. CDR3 DNA sequence: TGTGCCAGCAGCCTTGGAAGGACAGATAAGCAGTTCTTC. J is TRBJ2-1 and V is TRBV4-2; TRBD1 might be the D (6 bases). Trimming removed 4 bases from V and 11 bases from J, with 15 bases in between. Germline assignment: CDR1 LGHNA and CDR2 YNFKEQ. The CDR3 covers 13 residues.

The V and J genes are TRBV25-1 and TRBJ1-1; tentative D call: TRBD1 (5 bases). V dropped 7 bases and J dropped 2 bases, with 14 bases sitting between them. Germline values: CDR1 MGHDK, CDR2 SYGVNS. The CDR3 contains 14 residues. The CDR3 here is CASTVAGSNTEAFF. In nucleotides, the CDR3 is TGTGCCAGCACGGTGGCAGGGAGTAACACTGAAGCTTTCTTT.

CDR3 protein: CASSLDSGELFF. In DNA, the CDR3 is TGCGCCAGCAGCTTGGATTCCGGGGAGCTGTTTTTT. The chain joins TRBV5-1 to TRBJ2-2, with D hard to call. The CDR3 is made up of 12 amino acids. CDR1 is SGHRS and CDR2 is YFSETQ in the germline V gene. The V and J ends lost 0 bases and 6 bases respectively, with 3 bases between them.

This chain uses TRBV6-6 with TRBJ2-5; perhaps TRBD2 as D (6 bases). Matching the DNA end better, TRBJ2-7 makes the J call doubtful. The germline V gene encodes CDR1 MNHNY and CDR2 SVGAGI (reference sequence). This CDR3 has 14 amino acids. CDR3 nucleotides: TGTGCCAGCAAGCTGGCGGGGAATTCCTACGAGCAGTACTTC. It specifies CASKLAGNSYEQYF.

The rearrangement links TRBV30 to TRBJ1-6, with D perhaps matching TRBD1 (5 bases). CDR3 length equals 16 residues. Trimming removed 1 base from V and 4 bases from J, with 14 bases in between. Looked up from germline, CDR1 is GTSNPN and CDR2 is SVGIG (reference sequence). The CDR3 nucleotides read TGTGCCTGGAGTGGGCCGGGACGCGCGTATAATTCACCCCTCCACTTT. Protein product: CAWSGPGRAYNSPLHF. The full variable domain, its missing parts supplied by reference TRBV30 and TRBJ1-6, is SQTIHQWPATLVQPVGSPLSLECTVEGTSNPNLYWYRQAAGRGLQLLFYSVGIGQISSEVPQNLSASRPQDRQFILSSKKLLLSDSGFYLCAWSGPGRAYNSPLHFGNGTRLTVT.

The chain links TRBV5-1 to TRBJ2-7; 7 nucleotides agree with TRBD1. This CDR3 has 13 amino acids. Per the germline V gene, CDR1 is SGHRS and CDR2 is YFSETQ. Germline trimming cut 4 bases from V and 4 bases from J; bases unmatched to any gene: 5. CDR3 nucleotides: TGCGCCAGCAGCAACGGACAGGAGTACGAGCAGTACTTC. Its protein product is CASSNGQEYEQYF.

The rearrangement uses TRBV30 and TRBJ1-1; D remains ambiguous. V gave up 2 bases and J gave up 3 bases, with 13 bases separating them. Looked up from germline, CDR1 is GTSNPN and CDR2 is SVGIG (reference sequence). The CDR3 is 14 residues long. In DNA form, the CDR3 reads TGTGCCTGGAGTATAAACAGACATTACACTGAAGCTTTCTTT. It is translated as CAWSINRHYTEAFF. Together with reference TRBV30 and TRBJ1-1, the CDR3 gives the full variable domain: SQTIHQWPATLVQPVGSPLSLECTVEGTSNPNLYWYRQAAGRGLQLLFYSVGIGQISSEVPQNLSASRPQDRQFILSSKKLLLSDSGFYLCAWSINRHYTEAFFGQGTRLTVV.

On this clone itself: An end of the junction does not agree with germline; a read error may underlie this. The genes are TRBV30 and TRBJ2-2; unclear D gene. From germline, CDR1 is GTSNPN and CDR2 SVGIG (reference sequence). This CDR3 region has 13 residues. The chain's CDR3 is CAWSIDPTGELFF. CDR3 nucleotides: TGTGCTTGGAGTATCGACCCCACCGGGGAGCTGTTTTTT.

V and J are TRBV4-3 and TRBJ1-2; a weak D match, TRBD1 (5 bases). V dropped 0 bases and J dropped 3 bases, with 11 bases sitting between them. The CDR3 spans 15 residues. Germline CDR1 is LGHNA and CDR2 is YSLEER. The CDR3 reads CASSQDSQGYYGYTF. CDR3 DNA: TGCGCCAGCAGCCAAGATAGCCAGGGCTACTATGGCTACACCTTC.

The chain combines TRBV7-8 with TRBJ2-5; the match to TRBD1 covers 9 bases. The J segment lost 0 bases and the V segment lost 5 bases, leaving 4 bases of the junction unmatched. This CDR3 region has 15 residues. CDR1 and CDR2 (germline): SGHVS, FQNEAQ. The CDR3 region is CASSTGQGYQETQYF. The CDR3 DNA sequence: TGTGCCAGCAGCACAGGACAGGGGTACCAAGAGACCCAGTACTTC.

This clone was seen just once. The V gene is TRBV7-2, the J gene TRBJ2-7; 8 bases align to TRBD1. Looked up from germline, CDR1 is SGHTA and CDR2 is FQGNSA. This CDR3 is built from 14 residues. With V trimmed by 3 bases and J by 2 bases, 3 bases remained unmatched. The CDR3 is CASSFQQGAYEQYF. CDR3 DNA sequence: TGTGCCAGCAGCTTCCAACAGGGGGCCTACGAGCAGTACTTC.

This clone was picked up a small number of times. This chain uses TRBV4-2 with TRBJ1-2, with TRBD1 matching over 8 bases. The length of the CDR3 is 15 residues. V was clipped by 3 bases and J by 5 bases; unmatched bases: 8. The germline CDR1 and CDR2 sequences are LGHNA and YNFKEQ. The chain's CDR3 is CASSHRTGQEYGYTF. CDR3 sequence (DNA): TGTGCCAGCAGCCATCGTACGGGACAGGAATATGGCTACACCTTC.

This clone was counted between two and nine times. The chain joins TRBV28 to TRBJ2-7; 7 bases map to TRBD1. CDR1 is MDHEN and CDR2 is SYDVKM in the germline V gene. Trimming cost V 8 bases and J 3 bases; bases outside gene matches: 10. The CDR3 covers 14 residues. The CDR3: CASFPHRGYYEQYF. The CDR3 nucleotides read TGTGCCAGCTTCCCGCACAGGGGCTACTACGAGCAGTACTTC.

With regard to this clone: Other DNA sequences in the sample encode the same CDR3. CDR3 nucleotides: TGCAGCGTTGAAGAGGGTCGGGGCTACACCTTC. It encodes CSVEEGRGYTF. The chain recombines TRBV29-1 with TRBJ1-2; no clear D. The germline gives CDR1 SQVTM, CDR2 ANQGSEA. The CDR3 covers 11 residues. Trimming removed 0 bases from V and 8 bases from J, with 7 bases in between.

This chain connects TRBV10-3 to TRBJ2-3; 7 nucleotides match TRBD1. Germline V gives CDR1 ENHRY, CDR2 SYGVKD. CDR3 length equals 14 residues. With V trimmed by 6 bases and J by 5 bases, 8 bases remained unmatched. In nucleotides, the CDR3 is TGTGCCATCAGCCCCAAAACAGGGGAAGATACGCAGTATTTT. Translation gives CAISPKTGEDTQYF.

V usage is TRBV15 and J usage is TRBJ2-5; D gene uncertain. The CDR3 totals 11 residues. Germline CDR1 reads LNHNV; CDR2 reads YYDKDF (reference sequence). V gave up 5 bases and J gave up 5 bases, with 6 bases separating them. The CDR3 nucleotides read TGTGCCACCAGCTTGGGGGAGACCCAGTACTTC. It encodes CATSLGETQYF.

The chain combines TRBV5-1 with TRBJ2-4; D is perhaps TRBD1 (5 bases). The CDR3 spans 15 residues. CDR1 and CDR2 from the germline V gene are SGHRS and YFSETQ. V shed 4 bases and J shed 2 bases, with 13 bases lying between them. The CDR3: CASSNRTTSKNIQYF. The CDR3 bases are TGCGCCAGCAGCAATAGGACAACCTCCAAAAACATTCAGTACTTC.

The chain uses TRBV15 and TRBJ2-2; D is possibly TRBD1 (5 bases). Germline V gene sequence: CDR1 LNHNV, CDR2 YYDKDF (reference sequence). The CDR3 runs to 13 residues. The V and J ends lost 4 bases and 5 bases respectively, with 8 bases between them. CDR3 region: CATSNQGTGELFF. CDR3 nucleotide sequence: TGTGCCACCAGCAATCAGGGAACCGGGGAGCTGTTTTTT.

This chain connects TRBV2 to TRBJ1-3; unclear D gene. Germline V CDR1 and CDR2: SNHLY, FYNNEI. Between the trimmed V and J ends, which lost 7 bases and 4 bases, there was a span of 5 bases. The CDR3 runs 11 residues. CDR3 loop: CASIWGNTIYF. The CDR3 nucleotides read TGTGCCAGCATCTGGGGAAACACCATATATTTT.

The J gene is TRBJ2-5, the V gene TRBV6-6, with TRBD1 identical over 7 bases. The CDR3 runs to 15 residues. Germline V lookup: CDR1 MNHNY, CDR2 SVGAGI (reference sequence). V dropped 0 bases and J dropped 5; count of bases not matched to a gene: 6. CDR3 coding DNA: TGTGCCAGCAGTTACTCGGGACAGTTAACGGAGACCCAGTACTTC. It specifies CASSYSGQLTETQYF.

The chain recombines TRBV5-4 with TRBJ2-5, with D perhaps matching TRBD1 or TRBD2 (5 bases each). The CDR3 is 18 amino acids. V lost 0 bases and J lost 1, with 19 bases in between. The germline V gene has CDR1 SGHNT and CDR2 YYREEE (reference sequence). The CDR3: CASSLAKSSGTGQETQYF. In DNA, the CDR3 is TGTGCCAGCAGCTTGGCCAAGAGTTCGGGGACGGGCCAAGAGACCCAGTACTTC.

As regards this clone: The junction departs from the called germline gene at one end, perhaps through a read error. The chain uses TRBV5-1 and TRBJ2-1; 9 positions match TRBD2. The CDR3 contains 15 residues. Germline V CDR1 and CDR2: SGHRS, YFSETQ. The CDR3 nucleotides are TGCGCCAGCACCTTGGAGCTAGCGGGGTACAATGAGCAGTTCTTC. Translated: CASTLELAGYNEQFF.

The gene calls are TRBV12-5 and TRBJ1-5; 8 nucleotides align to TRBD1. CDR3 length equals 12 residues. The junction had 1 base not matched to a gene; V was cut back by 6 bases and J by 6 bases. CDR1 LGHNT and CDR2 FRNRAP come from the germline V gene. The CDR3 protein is CASGDRGQPQHF. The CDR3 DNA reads TGTGCTAGTGGCGACAGGGGTCAGCCCCAGCATTTT.